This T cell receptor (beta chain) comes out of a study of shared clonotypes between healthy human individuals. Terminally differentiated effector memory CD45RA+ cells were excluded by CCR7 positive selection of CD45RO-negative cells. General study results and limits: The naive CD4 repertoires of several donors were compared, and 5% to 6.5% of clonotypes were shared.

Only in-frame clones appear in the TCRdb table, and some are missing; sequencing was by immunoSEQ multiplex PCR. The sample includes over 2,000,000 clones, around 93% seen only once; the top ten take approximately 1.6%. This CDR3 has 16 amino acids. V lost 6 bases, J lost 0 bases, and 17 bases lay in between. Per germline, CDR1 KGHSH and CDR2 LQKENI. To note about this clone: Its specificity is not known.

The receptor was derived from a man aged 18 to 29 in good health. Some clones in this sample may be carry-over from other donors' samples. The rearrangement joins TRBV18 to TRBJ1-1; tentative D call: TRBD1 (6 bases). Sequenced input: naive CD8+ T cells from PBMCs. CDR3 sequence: CASSPRRGGMNTEAFF. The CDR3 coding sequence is TGTGCCAGCTCTCCTCGGAGGGGGGGAATGAACACTGAAGCTTTCTTT.